This TCR beta chain was retrieved from a study of tumor-infiltrating lymphocytes in primary liver carcinoma. Background on the study: Lesions, classed as T1-T3 N0M0, spanned roughly 4 to 10 cm across. General study findings and limits: The 250 largest clones made up significantly more of tumor than blood repertoires (p = 0.039).

As for this clonotype: Its matching antigen is unknown. Likely a read error: the CDR3 ends without its conserved phenylalanine or tryptophan.

Extraction of RNA together with DNA used about 17-31 mg of unsorted bulk tissue. Surgeons resected the patients' primary liver carcinomas. Chronic HBV infection, which was untreated, was present in the patients. There are 15 residues in the CDR3. Germline CDR1 is MNHEY and CDR2 is SVGAGI. Using a constant-region primer together with ProtoScript II reverse transcriptase, TCR beta cDNA was made from roughly 540 ng of total RNA. Slightly modified ARM-PCR, run as three nested multiplex PCR rounds, produced the TCR beta libraries. Amplification in the first two PCR rounds was performed using TRBV1-TRBV30 forward primers and a C-beta reverse primer for approximately 10 cycles each. In TCRdb, the multiplex PCR reads were re-called with MiXCR into one record per CDR3 protein. The data hold tens of thousands of distinct CDR3 sequences, with roughly 74% observed a single time.

Sequenced input: tumor-adjacent normal liver tissue. This chain connects TRBV6-5 to TRBJ2-4; D call uncertain. This sequence was found in a woman aged 25 to 45 with primary liver carcinoma and hepatitis B virus infection. The CDR3 is CASGYYPRPGDIQYI. DNA for the CDR3: TGTGCCAGCGGTTACTACCCCCGCCCTGGGGACATTCAGTACATC.